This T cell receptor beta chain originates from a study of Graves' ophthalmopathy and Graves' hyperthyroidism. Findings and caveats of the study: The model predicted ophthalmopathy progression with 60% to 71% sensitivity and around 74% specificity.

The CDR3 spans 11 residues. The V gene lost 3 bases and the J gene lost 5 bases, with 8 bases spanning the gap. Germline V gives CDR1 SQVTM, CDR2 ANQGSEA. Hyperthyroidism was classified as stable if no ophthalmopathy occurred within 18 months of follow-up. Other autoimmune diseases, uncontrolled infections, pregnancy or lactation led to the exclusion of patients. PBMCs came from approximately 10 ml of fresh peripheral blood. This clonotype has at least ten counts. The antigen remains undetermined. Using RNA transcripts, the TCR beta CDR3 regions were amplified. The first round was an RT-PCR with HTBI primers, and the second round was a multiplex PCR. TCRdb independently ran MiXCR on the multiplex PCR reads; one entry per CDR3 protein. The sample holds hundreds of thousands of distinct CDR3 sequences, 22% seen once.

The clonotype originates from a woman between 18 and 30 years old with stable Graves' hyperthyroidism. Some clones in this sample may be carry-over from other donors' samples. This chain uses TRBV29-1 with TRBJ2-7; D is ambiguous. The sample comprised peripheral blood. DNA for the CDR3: TGCAGCGTTGAGTCGGCCAACGAGCAGTACTTC. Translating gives CSVESANEQYF.